This entry lists 17 T cell receptor beta chains sequenced from one sample in a study of blood T cell repertoires in COVID-19. Generated by immunoSEQ multiplex PCR, the TCRdb table keeps only in-frame clones and is missing some. The sample consists of 35,000 to 45,000 clones, just over 85% of them appearing once. The specimen sequenced was peripheral blood. These receptors originate from a man between 65 and 85 years old with acute or convalescent COVID-19.

The chain couples TRBV9 to TRBJ2-7; TRBD2 matches at 12 bases. CDR3 length equals 17 residues. Germline CDR1 and CDR2: SGDLS and YYNGEE. Trimming removed 0 bases from V and 3 bases from J; junction bases left unmatched: 7. The CDR3 DNA reads as TGTGCCAGCAGCGTAGGCCGCCTAGCGGGGGGGAACTACGAGCAGTACTTC. This translates into CASSVGRLAGGNYEQYF.

The chain joins TRBV27 to TRBJ2-1; tentative D call: TRBD2 (5 bases). The CDR3 loop spans 16 amino acids. CDR1 is MNHEY, CDR2 SMNVEV, per germline (reference sequence). Trimming shortened V by 3 bases and J by 0 bases, and 12 bases separated the two germline ends. The CDR3 region is CASSFSGSSSYNEQFF. The CDR3 DNA reads as TGTGCCAGCAGTTTCTCGGGGAGTAGCTCCTACAATGAGCAGTTCTTC.

This chain links TRBV7-6 with TRBJ2-3, with TRBD2 matching 8 bases. The V gene end was trimmed by 2 bases and the J gene end by 0 bases; junction bases not matched to a gene: 4. The CDR3 is made up of 16 amino acids. Germline-derived CDR1 and CDR2 are SGHVS and FNYEAQ. This CDR3 is CASSLRAGVSTDTQYF. Here the CDR3 DNA reads TGTGCCAGCAGCTTAAGAGCGGGGGTCAGCACAGATACGCAGTATTTT.

The chain is built from TRBV2 and TRBJ1-2; a possible D gene is TRBD1 (6 bases). The CDR3 covers 14 residues. Between the trimmed V and J ends, which lost 8 bases and 7 bases, there was a span of 20 bases. Germline V gene data show CDR1 as SNHLY and CDR2 as FYNNEI. CDR3 protein: CASQNLKGVVGYTF. As DNA, the CDR3 is TGTGCCAGCCAGAATCTCAAGGGGGTGGTTGGCTACACCTTC.

The gene calls are TRBV7-3 and TRBJ2-7, with TRBD2 matching 7 bases. This CDR3 is built from 13 residues. Per the germline V gene, CDR1 is SGHTA and CDR2 is FQGTGA. V was clipped by 5 bases and J by 5 bases; unmatched bases: 6. The CDR3 nucleotides read TGTGCCAGCAGCCGGGGGAGGGCCAACGAGCAGTACTTC. Protein product: CASSRGRANEQYF.

This sequence joins TRBV28 and TRBJ2-1; TRBD1 aligns across 8 bases. Trimming at V came to 6 bases and at J to 9 bases, leaving 13 bases not matched to a gene. The CDR3 contains 15 residues. Germline V gives CDR1 MDHEN, CDR2 SYDVKM. The CDR3 protein is CASRPPGQGGGEQFF. As DNA, the CDR3 is TGTGCCAGCAGGCCCCCCGGACAGGGTGGCGGTGAGCAGTTCTTC.

This chain links TRBV28 with TRBJ2-1; 11 bases line up with TRBD2. The CDR3 runs to 15 residues. Germline V gives CDR1 MDHEN, CDR2 SYDVKM. V gave up 3 bases and J gave up 7 bases; unmatched junction bases: 5. The DNA for the CDR3 is TGTGCCAGCAGTTTTAGCGGGAGGGCCATTAATGAGCAGTTCTTC. Its protein product is CASSFSGRAINEQFF.

The rearrangement uses TRBV27 and TRBJ2-7, with TRBD1 matching over 11 bases. Per the germline V gene, CDR1 is MNHEY and CDR2 is SMNVEV (reference sequence). This CDR3 region has 14 residues. Trimming removed 8 bases from V and 3 bases from J; junction bases left unmatched: 6. The CDR3 loop reads CASSGTGGFYEQYF. DNA of the CDR3: TGTGCCAGCTCAGGGACAGGGGGTTTCTACGAGCAGTACTTC.

This sequence joins TRBV5-1 and TRBJ2-2; TRBD2 matches at 14 bases. CDR3 length equals 17 residues. Per germline, CDR1 SGHRS and CDR2 YFSETQ. The V and J ends lost 5 bases and 4 bases, in that order; junction bases with no gene match: 7. Here the CDR3 reads CASSTGTSGSTTGELFF. CDR3 DNA sequence: TGCGCCAGCAGTACCGGGACTAGCGGGAGTACCACCGGGGAGCTGTTTTTT.

The rearrangement joins TRBV6-1 to TRBJ2-6, with D possibly matching TRBD1 (5 bases). The germline V gene encodes CDR1 MNHNS and CDR2 SASEGT. The CDR3 length is 15 residues. With 3 bases removed from V and 2 bases from J, the gap between germline ends came to 8 bases. CDR3 DNA: TGTGCCAGCAGTGACAGGGTTGCTGGGGCCAACGTCCTGACTTTC. This codes for CASSDRVAGANVLTF.

The genes are TRBV18 and TRBJ2-3, with 8 bases aligning to TRBD2. V was clipped by 3 bases and J by 0 bases; unmatched bases: 8. The CDR3 extends over 17 amino acids. From germline, CDR1 is KGHSH and CDR2 LQKENI. CDR3 nucleotide sequence: TGTGCCAGCTCACCGCCCTTACTAGCGGAGAGCACAGATACGCAGTATTTT. Residues: CASSPPLLAESTDTQYF.

V is TRBV15 and J is TRBJ1-2; a weak D match, TRBD1 (6 bases). CDR3 length equals 14 residues. Germline CDR1 is LNHNV and CDR2 is YYDKDF (reference sequence). V was trimmed by 2 bases and J by 6 bases, leaving 13 bases between them. In DNA, the CDR3 is TGTGCCACCAGCAGAAAACCGGACAGAAATGGCTACACCTTC. This encodes CATSRKPDRNGYTF.

V gene TRBV6-1 combines with J gene TRBJ1-5; D is possibly TRBD1 (5 bases). CDR1 and CDR2 (germline): MNHNS, SASEGT. This CDR3 is built from 16 residues. V was pared by 2 bases and J by 0 bases, with 11 bases between. The CDR3 region has the DNA TGTGCCAGCAGTGAATTCGACAGTTATAGCAATCAGCCCCAGCATTTT. Translated, it gives CASSEFDSYSNQPQHF.

The count of this clone is one. V usage is TRBV28 and J usage is TRBJ2-1; 9 bases map to TRBD2. The CDR3 is 20 residues long. With 2 bases clipped from V and 1 base from J, the junction kept 15 bases outside the gene matches. Germline V gene lookup returns CDR1 MDHEN and CDR2 SYDVKM. The CDR3, as DNA: TGTGCCAGCAGTTTAGATAAGGGCGGCGGGAGGGCCTCGTCCTACAATGAGCAGTTCTTC. It is translated as CASSLDKGGGRASSYNEQFF.

This chain joins TRBV4-2 and TRBJ2-3; D unresolved. The CDR3 consists of 14 residues. V was trimmed by 4 bases and J by 4 bases, leaving 12 bases between them. CDR1 and CDR2 (germline): LGHNA, YNFKEQ. CDR3 amino acids: CASSLERFADTQYF. DNA for the CDR3: TGTGCCAGCAGCCTGGAGAGGTTTGCAGATACGCAGTATTTT.

This rearrangement joins TRBV7-2 to TRBJ2-1, with D maybe TRBD2 (6 bases). Germline V CDR1 and CDR2: SGHTA, FQGNSA. The CDR3 is 13 amino acids. The V end lost 2 bases, the J end lost 9 bases, and 11 bases lay between the germline ends. The CDR3 coding sequence is TGTGCCAGCAGCTTATGGGGGAGGAGTGAGCAGTTCTTC. It translates to CASSLWGRSEQFF.

This chain connects TRBV2 to TRBJ2-6; D gene ambiguous. The CDR3 is 18 amino acids. V lost 2 bases and J 2 bases, leaving 16 bases between the germline ends. Looked up from germline, CDR1 is SNHLY and CDR2 is FYNNEI. CDR3 nucleotides: TGTGCCAGCAGTGAAAGTTCGGCAGGTAACGCTGGGGCCAACGTCCTGACTTTC. This sequence encodes CASSESSAGNAGANVLTF.